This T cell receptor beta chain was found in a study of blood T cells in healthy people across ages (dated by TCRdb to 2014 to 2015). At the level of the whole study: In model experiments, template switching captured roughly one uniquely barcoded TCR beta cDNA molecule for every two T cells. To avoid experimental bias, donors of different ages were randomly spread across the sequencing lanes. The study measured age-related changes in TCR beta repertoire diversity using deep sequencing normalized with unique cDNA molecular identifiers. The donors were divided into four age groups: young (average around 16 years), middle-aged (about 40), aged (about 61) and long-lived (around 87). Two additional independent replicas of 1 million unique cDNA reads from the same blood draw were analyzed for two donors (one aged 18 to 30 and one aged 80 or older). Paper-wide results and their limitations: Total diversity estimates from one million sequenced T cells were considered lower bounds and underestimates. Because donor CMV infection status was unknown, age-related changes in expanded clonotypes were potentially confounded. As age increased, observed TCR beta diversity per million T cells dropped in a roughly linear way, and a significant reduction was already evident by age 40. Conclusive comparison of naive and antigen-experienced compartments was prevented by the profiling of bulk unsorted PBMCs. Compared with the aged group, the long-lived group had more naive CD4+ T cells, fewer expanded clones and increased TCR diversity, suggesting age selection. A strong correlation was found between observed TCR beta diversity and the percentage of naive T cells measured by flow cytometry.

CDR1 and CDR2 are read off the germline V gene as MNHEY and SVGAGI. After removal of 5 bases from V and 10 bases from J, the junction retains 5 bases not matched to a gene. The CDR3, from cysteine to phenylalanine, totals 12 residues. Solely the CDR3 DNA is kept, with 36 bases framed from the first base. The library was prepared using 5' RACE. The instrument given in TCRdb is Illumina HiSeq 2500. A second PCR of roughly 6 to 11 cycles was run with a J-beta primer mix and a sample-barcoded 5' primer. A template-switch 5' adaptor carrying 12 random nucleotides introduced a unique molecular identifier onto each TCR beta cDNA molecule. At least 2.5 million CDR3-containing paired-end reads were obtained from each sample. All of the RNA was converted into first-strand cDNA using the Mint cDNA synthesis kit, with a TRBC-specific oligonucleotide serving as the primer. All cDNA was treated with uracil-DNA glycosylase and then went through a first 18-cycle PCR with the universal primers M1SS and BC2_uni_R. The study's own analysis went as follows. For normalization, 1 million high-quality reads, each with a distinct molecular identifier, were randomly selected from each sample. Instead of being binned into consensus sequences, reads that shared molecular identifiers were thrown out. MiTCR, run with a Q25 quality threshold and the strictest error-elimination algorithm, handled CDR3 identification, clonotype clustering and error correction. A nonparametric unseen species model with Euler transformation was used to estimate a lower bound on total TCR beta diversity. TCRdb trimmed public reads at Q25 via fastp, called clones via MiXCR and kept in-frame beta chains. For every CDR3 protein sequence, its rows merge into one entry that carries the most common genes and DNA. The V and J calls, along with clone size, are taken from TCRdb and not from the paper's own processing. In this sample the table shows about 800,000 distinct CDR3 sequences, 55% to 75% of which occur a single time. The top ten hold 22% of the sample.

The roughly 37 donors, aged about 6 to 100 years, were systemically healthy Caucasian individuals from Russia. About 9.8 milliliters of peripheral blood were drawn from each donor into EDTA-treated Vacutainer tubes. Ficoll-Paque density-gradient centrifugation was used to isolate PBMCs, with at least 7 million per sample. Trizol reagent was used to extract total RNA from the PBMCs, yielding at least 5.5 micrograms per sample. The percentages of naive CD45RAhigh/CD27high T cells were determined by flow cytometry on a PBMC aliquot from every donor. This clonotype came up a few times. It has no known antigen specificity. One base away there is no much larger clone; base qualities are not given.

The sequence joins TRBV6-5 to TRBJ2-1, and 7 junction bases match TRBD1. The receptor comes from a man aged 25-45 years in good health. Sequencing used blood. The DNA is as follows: TGTGCCAGCAGTCAACAGGGGTGGGAGCAGTTCTTC. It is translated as CASSQQGWEQFF.